A single sample gave rise to the 27 T cell receptor beta chains below, sequenced in a study of blood T cell repertoires in COVID-19. The protocol was immunoSEQ multiplex PCR, while the TCRdb copy is restricted to in-frame clones and leaves out a portion. The sample holds approximately 250,000 clones, approximately 89% seen once. Input material: peripheral blood. The source of these receptors is a man aged 35 to 55 with active or convalescent COVID-19.

The chain combines TRBV7-9 with TRBJ1-2, with D perhaps matching TRBD1 (6 bases). Trimming removed 8 bases at V and 6 bases at J, with 13 bases between. Germline V CDR1 and CDR2: SEHNR, FQNEAQ (reference sequence). CDR3 length: 12 residues. CDR3 region: CASRPGADGYTF. The CDR3, as DNA: TGTGCCAGCCGTCCAGGGGCTGATGGCTACACCTTC.

This chain uses TRBV28 with TRBJ2-7, with TRBD1 identical over 7 bases. Germline V CDR1 and CDR2: MDHEN, SYDVKM. CDR3 length equals 15 residues. V was pared by 4 bases and J by 2 bases, with 8 bases of the junction left unmatched. CDR3: CASSSGTDAPYEQYF. The CDR3 bases are TGTGCCAGCAGTTCGGGGACAGACGCCCCCTACGAGCAGTACTTC.

The chain combines TRBV9 with TRBJ2-7; D is possibly TRBD1 (6 bases). Germline CDR1 SGDLS, CDR2 YYNGEE. The V gene lost 0 bases and the J gene lost 0 bases, with 13 bases spanning the gap. The CDR3 has 16 residues. CDR3 sequence reads: CASSVGAGANSYEQYF. CDR3 DNA: TGTGCCAGCAGCGTAGGGGCAGGGGCGAACTCCTACGAGCAGTACTTC.

The chain uses TRBV5-8 and TRBJ1-5; the D is unclear. CDR3 length: 12 amino acids. The germline V gene has CDR1 SGHTS and CDR2 YDEGEE. V lost 4 bases and J lost 9, with 11 bases in between. The CDR3 region is CASSAEVGPQHF. In DNA form, the CDR3 reads TGTGCCAGCAGCGCCGAGGTCGGGCCCCAGCATTTT.

The chain couples TRBV6-1 to TRBJ1-1; 8 nucleotides align to TRBD1. Germline lookup yields CDR1 MNHNS and CDR2 SASEGT. V shed 3 bases and J 1 base; nucleotides not matched to a gene: 7. CDR3 size: 16 residues. CDR3 sequence reads: CASSDGGQGENTEAFF. DNA of the CDR3: TGTGCCAGCAGTGATGGAGGACAGGGAGAGAACACTGAAGCTTTCTTT.

V and J are TRBV4-1 and TRBJ2-2; 12 bases map to TRBD1. CDR1 and CDR2 from the germline V gene are MGHRA and YSYEKL. The CDR3 totals 18 residues. V gave up 4 bases and J gave up 5 bases; unmatched junction bases: 11. CDR3 nucleotides: TGCGCCAGCAGCCCGTCCCGGGACAGGGGGCTCGGAACCGGGGAGCTGTTTTTT. Encoded protein: CASSPSRDRGLGTGELFF.

This chain connects TRBV19 to TRBJ1-2; D is uncertain. The CDR3 runs 14 residues. Per germline, CDR1 LNHDA and CDR2 SQIVND (reference sequence). V lost 4 bases, J lost 2 bases, and 11 bases lay in between. The CDR3 loop reads CASSNLEANYGYTF. As DNA, the CDR3 is TGTGCCAGTAGTAATCTTGAGGCCAACTATGGCTACACCTTC.

The rearrangement links TRBV3-1 (or the pseudogene TRBV3-2) to TRBJ1-1; TRBD1 matches 7 bases. J was trimmed by 11 bases and V by 3 bases; bases with no gene match: 9. Germline loops: CDR1 LGHDT, CDR2 YNNKEL (reference sequence). CDR3 length: 13 amino acids. For the CDR3, the DNA is TGTGCCAGCAGCCAGAAACGAACAGGGGTGGCTTTCTTT. Amino acid sequence: CASSQKRTGVAFF.

This rearrangement joins TRBV3-1 (or the pseudogene TRBV3-2) to TRBJ1-1; the D is unclear. Germline CDR1 is LGHDT and CDR2 is YNNKEL (reference sequence). This CDR3 has 11 residues. V lost 1 base to trimming and J lost 6 bases, with 3 bases between them. In nucleotides, the CDR3 is TGTGCCAGCAGCCAAGCTTCTGAAGCTTTCTTT. Amino acids: CASSQASEAFF.

The CDR3 coding sequence is TGTGCCGCAGGGACAGGTGGACTCCACAATGAGCAGTTCTTC. Translated, it gives CAAGTGGLHNEQFF. The rearrangement uses TRBV19 and TRBJ2-1; 8 bases line up with TRBD1. The CDR3 runs 14 residues. J was trimmed by 5 bases and V by 11 bases; bases with no gene match: 11. CDR1 LNHDA and CDR2 SQIVND come from the germline V gene (reference sequence).

CDR3 in amino acids: CASSLGQEGTDTQYF. As DNA, the CDR3 is TGCGCCAGCAGCTTGGGTCAGGAGGGCACAGATACGCAGTATTTT. The V and J genes are TRBV5-1 and TRBJ2-3; a possible D gene is TRBD2 (5 bases). Germline loops: CDR1 SGHRS, CDR2 YFSETQ. V gave up 0 bases and J gave up 1 base, with 9 bases separating them. This CDR3 has 15 amino acids. Looking up the rest from reference TRBV5-1 and TRBJ2-3 gives the full variable domain: KAGVTQTPRYLIKTRGQQVTLSCSPISGHRSVSWYQQTPGQGLQFLFEYFSETQRNKGNFPGRFSGRQFSNSRSEMNVSTLELGDSALYLCASSLGQEGTDTQYFGPGTRLTVL.

The chain couples TRBV5-1 to TRBJ2-5, with 8 positions matching TRBD2. V lost 4 bases, J lost 2 bases, and 19 bases stayed unmatched. The CDR3 has 19 amino acids. Germline V gene lookup returns CDR1 SGHRS and CDR2 YFSETQ. The CDR3 coding sequence is TGCGCCAGCAGCCCGTACTCGGAGCGGGGGTCTTGGTTGCAAGAGACCCAGTACTTC. It specifies CASSPYSERGSWLQETQYF.

This clone was picked up one time. This chain connects TRBV2 to TRBJ2-3, with TRBD1 matching 8 bases. The ends lost 2 bases at V and 0 bases at J; junction bases unmatched: 7. Per germline, CDR1 SNHLY and CDR2 FYNNEI. The CDR3 is made up of 17 amino acids. The CDR3 nucleotides read TGTGCCAGCAGTGAATTTAGGGGGACAGGTAGCACAGATACGCAGTATTTT. The encoded protein is CASSEFRGTGSTDTQYF.

J is TRBJ2-1 and V is TRBV2; 13 bases are a match to TRBD2. Per germline, CDR1 SNHLY and CDR2 FYNNEI. V dropped 4 bases and J dropped 4; count of bases not matched to a gene: 4. This CDR3 has 16 amino acids. This CDR3 reads CASSVGLAGEYNEQFF. CDR3 DNA: TGTGCCAGCAGTGTCGGACTAGCGGGAGAGTACAATGAGCAGTTCTTC.

A remark on this clone: An end of the junction does not agree with germline; a read error may underlie this. The chain combines TRBV5-8 with TRBJ2-5; TRBD1 aligns across 7 bases. The length of the CDR3 is 14 residues. Looked up from germline, CDR1 is SGHTS and CDR2 is YDEGEE. CDR3 DNA sequence: TGTGCCAGCAGTTTGGGGACAGCAAAAGAGACCCAGTACTTC. This encodes CASSLGTAKETQYF.

The chain employs TRBV6-4 and TRBJ2-1, with unresolved D. V was pared by 2 bases and J by 8 bases, with 10 bases between. Germline loops: CDR1 MRHNA, CDR2 SNTAGT. The CDR3 length is 13 residues. The CDR3 nucleotides read TGTGCCAGCAGTGACCCTACGGTGGATGAGCAGTTCTTC. Translating gives CASSDPTVDEQFF.

Turning to this clone: No conserved phenylalanine or tryptophan ends this CDR3, so it is likely a read error. The DNA is left out, because the CDR3 cannot be placed on it with certainty; the CDR3 is given as TCRdb lists it. The chain recombines TRBV2 with TRBJ1-1. The CDR3 has 8 amino acids, counting both end residues. Looked up from germline, CDR1 is SNHLY and CDR2 is FYNNEI. The CDR3: CASTRPGS.

This clone was found once. The V and J genes are TRBV27 and TRBJ2-7; D is perhaps TRBD1 (6 bases). Germline V CDR1 and CDR2: MNHEY, SMNVEV (reference sequence). The V end was cut by 6 bases, the J end by 0 bases, with 9 bases between. There are 13 residues in the CDR3. The CDR3 reads CASREQGSYEQYF. The CDR3 nucleotides read TGTGCCAGCAGGGAACAGGGCTCCTACGAGCAGTACTTC.

The gene calls are TRBV5-4 and TRBJ2-1; D may be TRBD1 (5 bases). Germline CDR1 is SGHNT and CDR2 is YYREEE (reference sequence). Trimming removed 3 bases from V and 7 bases from J, with 11 bases in between. The length of the CDR3 is 13 residues. Here the CDR3 DNA reads TGTGCCAGCAGCTCCCCGGACACGAATGAGCAGTTCTTC. This codes for CASSSPDTNEQFF.

This clone was seen a single time. J is TRBJ2-7 and V is TRBV29-1, with TRBD1 matching 7 bases. The CDR3 runs 12 residues. Germline loops: CDR1 SQVTM, CDR2 ANQGSEA. The J segment lost 3 bases and the V segment lost 4 bases, leaving 3 bases of the junction unmatched. The CDR3 reads CSVVDRDYEQYF. The DNA of the CDR3 is TGCAGCGTTGTAGACAGGGACTACGAGCAGTACTTC.

V usage is TRBV21-1 and J usage is TRBJ2-1; the tabulated D call, TRBD1, remains unverified against the DNA. TRBV21-1 is a pseudogene segment. This CDR3 comprises 16 residues. The CDR3 is CASSPFCDSSYNEQFF. Here the CDR3 DNA reads TGTGCCAGCAGCCCCTTTTGTGACAGCTCCTACAATGAGCAGTTCTTC.

V and J are TRBV27 and TRBJ2-2; D not certain. Germline V gives CDR1 MNHEY, CDR2 SMNVEV (reference sequence). V was shortened by 0 bases and J by 6 bases, with 8 bases between the two germline ends. There are 14 residues in the CDR3. This chain's CDR3 is CASSLSLSPGELFF. CDR3 in DNA: TGTGCCAGCAGTTTATCCCTGAGTCCCGGGGAGCTGTTTTTT.

The chain uses TRBV28 and TRBJ1-1; TRBD1 might be the D (5 bases). CDR3 length equals 12 residues. The V gene's germline CDR1 is MDHEN and CDR2 SYDVKM. V was clipped by 5 bases and J by 9 bases, with 13 bases between them. The CDR3 nucleotides read TGTGCCAGCAGTCTTGTGGGGCAGAAAGCTTTCTTT. Protein product: CASSLVGQKAFF. The full variable domain, completed using reference TRBV28 and TRBJ1-1, is DVKVTQSSRYLVKRTGEKVFLECVQDMDHENMFWYRQDPGLGLRLIYFSYDVKMKEKGDIPEGYSVSREKKERFSLILESASTNQTSMYLCASSLVGQKAFFGQGTRLTVV.

The chain joins TRBV16 to TRBJ2-2; no clear D gene. CDR3 length: 16 residues. The V and J ends lost 1 base and 4 bases respectively, with 13 bases between them. CDR1 KGHSY and CDR2 FQNENV come from the germline V gene. The DNA for the CDR3 is TGTGCCAGCAGCCAATTTGGTGGCTTTTCCACCGGGGAGCTGTTTTTT. This encodes CASSQFGGFSTGELFF.

The rearrangement uses TRBV6-1 and TRBJ1-5, with D unclear. CDR1 MNHNS and CDR2 SASEGT come from the germline V gene. Trimming took off 3 bases at V and 9 bases at J, with 18 bases between the two ends. The CDR3 extends over 15 amino acids. The CDR3 spells CASSEGPSIGWPQHF. In DNA form, the CDR3 reads TGTGCCAGCAGTGAGGGCCCATCGATCGGATGGCCCCAGCATTTT.

The table lists this clone with a few counts. The J gene is TRBJ1-1, the V gene TRBV28; D not certain. Trimming took off 2 bases at V and 4 bases at J, with 11 bases between the two ends. Germline V gene data show CDR1 as MDHEN and CDR2 as SYDVKM. The CDR3 has 14 amino acids. The CDR3 DNA sequence: TGTGCCAGCAGTTTAGGGATGAGCGGCACTGAAGCTTTCTTT. As protein: CASSLGMSGTEAFF.

The chain links TRBV4-2 to TRBJ2-2; D is perhaps TRBD1 (5 bases). Germline V gene lookup returns CDR1 LGHNA and CDR2 YNFKEQ. Between the trimmed V and J ends, which lost 4 bases and 2 bases, there was a span of 17 bases. This CDR3 spans 17 amino acids. CDR3 protein: CASSRAGAAFNTGELFF. CDR3 sequence (DNA): TGTGCCAGCAGCCGGGCTGGGGCAGCGTTCAACACCGGGGAGCTGTTTTTT.